The 13 T cell receptor beta chains presented below share a single source sample, sequenced in a study of identical twins. Each CDR3 protein is one row after TCRdb ran MiXCR on the 5' RACE reads. The data contain around 220,000 distinct CDR3 sequences, roughly a tenth of them singletons. Sequencing was carried out using memory T cells sorted from blood. These receptors came from a man aged 50-59 years in good health.

This clonotype was seen a few times. This chain links TRBV5-6 with TRBJ1-4, with 9 bases identical to TRBD1. V shed 3 bases and J 4 bases; nucleotides not matched to a gene: 4. Germline V gives CDR1 SGHDT, CDR2 YYEEEE. The CDR3 is 15 residues long. CDR3 bases: TGTGCCAGCAGCTCCGGGACAGGGCGTAATGAAAAACTGTTTTTT. Translated: CASSSGTGRNEKLFF.

This clonotype was counted between two and nine times. The CDR3 coding sequence is TGTGCCAGCAGCCAAGAACGGGGTAATGAAAAACTGTTTTTT. Translating it yields CASSQERGNEKLFF. This rearrangement joins TRBV14 to TRBJ1-4; D gene ambiguous. There are 14 residues in the CDR3. Germline V CDR1 and CDR2: SGHDN, FVKESK. The V end lost 0 bases, the J end lost 4 bases, and 6 bases lay between the germline ends.

This clonotype was detected many times. This chain links TRBV5-1 with TRBJ2-5; 8 positions match TRBD1. The V and J ends lost 0 bases and 5 bases, in that order; junction bases with no gene match: 9. The CDR3 extends over 16 amino acids. In germline, CDR1 is SGHRS, CDR2 YFSETQ. The CDR3 DNA is TGCGCCAGCAGCTTGGAGGGCAGGGGGCGCGGTGAGACCCAGTACTTC. Translating gives CASSLEGRGRGETQYF.

V gene TRBV5-5 combines with J gene TRBJ1-5; 7 bases map to TRBD1. The CDR3 covers 16 residues. Germline-derived CDR1 and CDR2 are SGHKS and YYEKEE (reference sequence). V lost 4 bases to trimming and J lost 6 bases; unmatched junction nucleotides: 13. Here the CDR3 reads CASSQVGTAGSQPQHF. As DNA, the CDR3 is TGTGCCAGCAGCCAGGTGGGGACAGCAGGGTCTCAGCCCCAGCATTTT.

This clonotype was counted between two and nine times. The chain joins TRBV6-2 or TRBV6-3 to TRBJ2-7; 8 positions agree with TRBD2. The germline V gene encodes CDR1 MNHEY and CDR2 SVGEGT. There are 12 residues in the CDR3. The J segment lost 6 bases and the V segment lost 7 bases, leaving 5 bases of the junction unmatched. The CDR3 spells CASTGLVSEQYF. In nucleotides, the CDR3 is TGTGCCAGCACGGGACTAGTCTCCGAGCAGTACTTC.

This chain uses TRBV19 with TRBJ1-2, with a weak D call TRBD1 (6 bases). This CDR3 region has 14 residues. V lost 2 bases to trimming and J lost 4 bases, with 11 bases between them. Germline CDR1 reads LNHDA; CDR2 reads SQIVND (reference sequence). CDR3 nucleotide sequence: TGTGCCAGTAGTATACAGCGGGACACCTATGGCTACACCTTC. This codes for CASSIQRDTYGYTF.

This clonotype was detected only a few times. DNA of the CDR3: TGCGCCAGCAGCTTGGTTGGCGGAAACGAATACGAGCAGTACTTC. Amino acid sequence: CASSLVGGNEYEQYF. This sequence joins TRBV5-1 and TRBJ2-7; no clear D. The germline V gene encodes CDR1 SGHRS and CDR2 YFSETQ. Deletions cut 0 bases from V and 4 bases from J, with 14 bases between. The CDR3 runs to 15 residues.

This clonotype was seen many times. The V and J genes are TRBV18 and TRBJ2-2; 7 nucleotides match TRBD2. Germline-derived CDR1 and CDR2 are KGHSH and LQKENI. This CDR3 has 15 residues. The trim removed 3 bases at V and 2 bases at J, leaving 3 bases unmatched. The CDR3 is CASSPGLLNTGELFF. The CDR3 DNA reads TGTGCCAGCTCACCGGGACTACTTAACACCGGGGAGCTGTTTTTT.

This clonotype occurred a few times. The rearrangement joins TRBV6-2 or TRBV6-3 to TRBJ2-7; D not certain. CDR1 is MNHEY, CDR2 SVGEGT, per germline. V dropped 8 bases and J dropped 3 bases, with 14 bases sitting between them. This CDR3 has 13 amino acids. CDR3 in amino acids: CASHDMQFYEQYF. CDR3 nucleotides: TGTGCCAGCCACGACATGCAATTCTACGAGCAGTACTTC.

In its sample, this clonotype was seen many times. This chain links TRBV5-1 with TRBJ2-5; 11 bases are shared with TRBD2. The germline CDR1 and CDR2 sequences are SGHRS and YFSETQ. J gave up 6 bases and V 0 bases, and 7 bases lay outside the gene matches. The CDR3 runs to 16 residues. The CDR3 protein is CASSLALAGGWKTQYF. The CDR3 bases are TGCGCCAGCAGCTTGGCTCTAGCGGGGGGTTGGAAGACCCAGTACTTC.

The V and J genes are TRBV4-1 and TRBJ2-2; D is uncertain. The CDR3 consists of 16 residues. Trimming stripped 0 bases from V and 4 bases from J, with 12 bases between. Germline V gene lookup returns CDR1 MGHRA and CDR2 YSYEKL. This CDR3 reads CASSQELTTATGELFF. The CDR3 DNA reads TGCGCCAGCAGCCAAGAACTGACAACAGCCACCGGGGAGCTGTTTTTT.

There are many counts of this clonotype. The chain links TRBV2 to TRBJ2-5, with D uncertain. From germline, CDR1 is SNHLY and CDR2 FYNNEI. V was trimmed by 5 bases and J by 2 bases, leaving 3 bases between them. CDR3 size: 11 residues. In DNA form, the CDR3 reads TGTGCCAGCAGTCGACAAGAGACCCAGTACTTC. Translated, it gives CASSRQETQYF.

This clonotype was observed at least ten times. The chain employs TRBV6-2 or TRBV6-3 and TRBJ2-2; D is undetermined. V lost 1 base to trimming and J lost 4 bases, with 1 base between them. Per the germline V gene, CDR1 is MNHEY and CDR2 is SVGEGT. This CDR3 contains 12 residues. This chain's CDR3 is CASSYFTGELFF. The CDR3 DNA follows: TGTGCCAGCAGTTACTTCACCGGGGAGCTGTTTTTT.